This is a list of T cell receptor beta chains from one sample in a study of monozygotic twins with inflammatory bowel disease. TCRdb reprocessed the 5' RACE reads, keeping one entry per CDR3 protein, no DNA. The sample features more than 300,000 distinct CDR3 sequences, with approximately 2.8% in its top ten. Sequencing input: blood. The source of these receptors is a human donor with ulcerative colitis or Crohn's disease, or a healthy co-twin of an affected twin (not recorded which). Each CDR3 is given with its conserved first and last residue.

V	J	CDR3
TRBV3-1	TRBJ1-1	CASSPRQAGAEAFF
TRBV4-3	TRBJ2-7	CASSQELPDRPYEQYF
TRBV18	TRBJ2-1	CASSPLTRGSYNEQFF
TRBV5-1	TRBJ2-1	CASSLEGQGPYDEQFF
TRBV7-2	TRBJ1-5	CASSFGQFDQPQHF
TRBV7-2	TRBJ2-5	CASSLVPSGETQYF
TRBV9	TRBJ1-1	CASSVDVGMNTEAFF
TRBV7-8	TRBJ2-1	CASSLKGLAANEQFF
TRBV4-3	TRBJ2-7	CASSQESRRPHSYEQYF
TRBV4-1	TRBJ1-5	CASSQDSGVSQPQHF
TRBV29-1	TRBJ2-3	CSVESLPPTDTQYF
TRBV11-2	TRBJ2-7	CASSLDTHEQYF
TRBV4-2	TRBJ2-1	CASSPTRQDNEQFF
TRBV6-1	TRBJ2-3	CASSVGVTDTQYF
TRBV5-1	TRBJ2-7	CASSRLGTSGGSSYEQYF
TRBV7-9	TRBJ1-1	CASTFTGGATEAFF
TRBV5-1	TRBJ2-5	CASSIGTSGVVETQYF
TRBV5-1	TRBJ2-7	CASTLRIGTGGTYEQYF
TRBV12-3/TRBV12-4	TRBJ2-5	CASSHSGGEETQYF
TRBV5-1	TRBJ2-1	CASSSQTGEFEQFF
TRBV7-6	TRBJ2-2	CASSLRRAEGTGELFF
TRBV5-1	TRBJ2-1	CASSLVDYPGNEQFF
TRBV6-5	TRBJ2-1	CASSYWAQGAKGNEQFF
TRBV7-8	TRBJ2-3	CASSPLGTSGGNTQYF
TRBV6-6	TRBJ2-1	CASSRRDSGYEQFF
TRBV18	TRBJ2-5	CASSPSGGWSGREQETQYF
TRBV12-3/TRBV12-4	TRBJ1-6	CASSLGQGINSPLHF
TRBV12-3/TRBV12-4	TRBJ1-5	CASTLGVSNQPQHF
TRBV6-2/TRBV6-3	TRBJ2-5	CASRTSTGFETQYF
TRBV5-1	TRBJ2-3	CASSLVAAELSMGQYF
TRBV5-5	TRBJ1-2	CASSLVVEVYGYTF
TRBV12-3/TRBV12-4	TRBJ2-5	CASSLGREVSQYF
TRBV15	TRBJ2-7	CATSRTPQGLYSYEQYF
TRBV6-5	TRBJ1-1	CASSYRGPRGSAFF
TRBV7-8	TRBJ1-3	CASSLNGGAGNTIYF
TRBV28	TRBJ2-7	CASRHRDRSLRF
TRBV2	TRBJ2-7	CASSTGQTYEQYF
TRBV5-1	TRBJ2-3	CASSLVGGGAVDTQYF
TRBV20-1	TRBJ2-7	CSARVEIGSTPYEQYF
TRBV5-1	TRBJ2-3	CASSATGGTDTQYF
TRBV20-1	TRBJ2-3	CSARDGRERGGTDTQYF
TRBV7-9	TRBJ1-4	CASSSGQDFEKLFF